The next 9 T cell receptor beta chains were all read from a single sample in a study of blood T cell repertoires in COVID-19. Clones were sequenced by immunoSEQ multiplex PCR, and TCRdb holds only the in-frame ones, with some missing. The table records over 35,000 clones, roughly nine tenths of them present only once. Specimen: peripheral blood. The receptors come from a man in his 70s with active COVID-19.

V is TRBV28 and J is TRBJ1-3; a weak D match, TRBD1 (6 bases). Trimming stripped 2 bases from V and 0 bases from J, with 20 bases between. The CDR3 sequence is 19 residues long. Germline V gives CDR1 MDHEN, CDR2 SYDVKM. The CDR3 region is CASSLPRILDSASGNTIYF. CDR3 sequence (DNA): TGTGCCAGCAGTTTACCTCGAATACTGGACAGCGCCTCTGGAAACACCATATATTTT.

The gene calls are TRBV2 and TRBJ2-2; maybe TRBD1 (5 bases). Germline lookup yields CDR1 SNHLY and CDR2 FYNNEI. The CDR3 has 16 amino acids. Between the trimmed V and J ends, which lost 8 bases and 6 bases, there was a span of 22 bases. This CDR3 reads CASRTGGTTLSGELFF. Written as DNA, the CDR3 is TGTGCCAGCCGCACAGGTGGCACTACGTTGTCCGGGGAGCTGTTTTTT.

This chain links TRBV5-1 with TRBJ1-1; perhaps TRBD1 as D (5 bases). V dropped 0 bases and J dropped 5 bases, with 17 bases sitting between them. This CDR3 is built from 16 residues. Germline CDR1 is SGHRS and CDR2 is YFSETQ. CDR3 residues: CASSLATSGSGTEAFF. The CDR3, as DNA: TGCGCCAGCAGCTTGGCGACGTCAGGGAGCGGGACTGAAGCTTTCTTT.

The gene calls are TRBV24-1 and TRBJ1-5; D not resolved. This CDR3 spans 12 amino acids. From germline, CDR1 is KGHDR and CDR2 SFDVKD. With 3 bases removed from V and 11 bases from J, the gap between germline ends came to 10 bases. The DNA for the CDR3 is TGTGCCACCAGTGATCCGGCGGGGACCCAGCATTTT. Protein: CATSDPAGTQHF.

This rearrangement joins TRBV6-5 to TRBJ2-3; a possible D gene is TRBD2 (5 bases). Germline lookup yields CDR1 MNHEY and CDR2 SVGAGI. Trimming removed 6 bases at V and 2 bases at J, with 9 bases between. The CDR3 covers 13 residues. In DNA, the CDR3 is TGTGCCAGCAGCCGAGCGGTCACAGATACGCAGTATTTT. Translation gives CASSRAVTDTQYF.

This chain uses TRBV7-2 with TRBJ2-7, with TRBD1 matching 9 bases. The V segment lost 1 base and the J segment 3 bases; nucleotides outside the gene matches: 1. This CDR3 has 14 residues. Germline V CDR1 and CDR2: SGHTA, FQGNSA. CDR3 region: CASSLGGQGYEQYF. CDR3 sequence (DNA): TGTGCCAGCAGCTTAGGGGGACAGGGCTACGAGCAGTACTTC.

The J gene is TRBJ1-4, the V gene TRBV4-1, with D uncertain. This CDR3 spans 15 amino acids. Per the germline V gene, CDR1 is MGHRA and CDR2 is YSYEKL. The ends were cut back, 4 bases at V and 5 bases at J, with 14 bases in the middle. The CDR3 region is CASSPNTGINEKLFF. The CDR3 region has the DNA TGCGCCAGCAGCCCTAACACGGGGATCAATGAAAAACTGTTTTTT.

V and J are TRBV2 and TRBJ2-4, with D uncertain. CDR1 and CDR2 from the germline V gene are SNHLY and FYNNEI. Trimming left V 2 bases short and J 3 bases short, with 8 bases between. This CDR3 has 14 amino acids. The CDR3 protein is CASSERNIKNIQYF. In DNA, the CDR3 is TGTGCCAGCAGTGAACGAAACATCAAAAACATTCAGTACTTC.

The chain carries TRBV7-9 and TRBJ2-1, with TRBD1 matching 9 bases. The CDR3 spans 17 residues. The germline gives CDR1 SEHNR, CDR2 FQNEAQ (reference sequence). V lost 3 bases to trimming and J lost 7 bases; unmatched junction nucleotides: 13. The CDR3: CASSLGGLGQGLNEQFF. The CDR3 region has the DNA TGTGCCAGCAGCTTGGGAGGGTTGGGACAGGGTTTGAATGAGCAGTTCTTC. Together with reference TRBV7-9 and TRBJ2-1, the CDR3 gives the full variable domain: DTGVSQNPRHKITKRGQNVTFRCDPISEHNRLYWYRQTLGQGPEFLTYFQNEAQLEKSRLLSDRFSAERPKGSFSTLEIQRTEQGDSAMYLCASSLGGLGQGLNEQFFGPGTRLTVL.